Sequencing of this TCR beta chain was carried out in a study of metastatic and nonmetastatic thyroid tumors. Turning to the study itself: For malignant and benign thyroid patients, tumor or nodule tissue and blood were the sources whose repertoires were compared.

V was pared by 5 bases and J by 3 bases, with 6 bases of the junction left unmatched. CDR1 and CDR2 from the germline V gene are DFQATT and SNEGSKA (reference sequence). The CDR3 has 13 residues. Overall study results and limits: Reportedly, malignant thyroid tumors had significantly higher TCR beta diversity than benign nodules, in blood and tumor.

Prior to thyroid surgery, none of the patients had received any treatment. By share, this clone ranks as medium-sized. Its target is not known. TCRdb reanalyzed the PCR reads with MiXCR. The data show approximately 25,000 clones, around 15% seen once. The TCR comes from a male donor with papillary thyroid cancer or a benign thyroid nodule (not recorded which). Some clones in this sample may be carry-over from other donors' samples. The chain links TRBV20-1 to TRBJ2-7, with 8 nucleotides matching TRBD1. The sequenced sample consisted of blood. The CDR3 protein is CSAAGQGIYEQYF. DNA of the CDR3: TGCAGTGCTGCCGGACAGGGAATCTACGAGCAGTACTTC.